The clone carrying this TCR beta chain was detected only a few times. Its antigen remains unidentified. This entry belongs to a study of T-cell reconstitution after alpha-beta-depleted transplantation in children. Study results and caveats: Expanded graft clones, several hundred of them, were reportedly the source of alpha-beta T cells about two months after transplant. At the one-year point after transplant, T-cell counts and TCRbeta diversity were found to come mostly from T cells that had been newly produced. For some patients, TCRbeta diversity was high at day 60 because of recipient T cells and thymic progenitors that survived.

The CDR3 extends over 15 amino acids. Trimming left V 4 bases short and J 2 bases short, with 15 bases between. Germline V CDR1 and CDR2: SGHRS, YFSETQ. A TCRbeta library incorporating unique molecular identifiers was prepared. One entry per CDR3 protein results from TCRdb running MiXCR on the PCR reads. The table has 900,000 or so distinct CDR3 sequences, roughly 15% seen once; the top ten hold about 4.6%. The chain joins TRBV5-1 to TRBJ1-2; D gene unclear. The material sequenced was PBMCs, mostly from graft donor cells, taken 360 days after TCRalphabeta/CD19-depleted stem cell transplant. This sequence was found in a male patient younger than 18 who had a stem cell transplant for acute lymphoblastic leukemia, so the T cells may come from the graft donor. CDR3 sequence reads: CASSPEGNSNYGYTF. The DNA of the CDR3 is TGCGCCAGCAGCCCGGAGGGTAATTCAAACTATGGCTACACCTTC.